This T cell receptor (beta chain) is drawn from a study of T-cell memory formation after mild COVID-19. General study findings and limits: Clones that contracted from day 15 to 85 had balanced CD4/CD8; later expanders were CD4+ biased.

TCRdb ran MiXCR on the 5' RACE reads and lists one entry per CDR3 protein. The sample shows 400,000 or so distinct CDR3 sequences, 20% of them seen only once. Germline lookup yields CDR1 LGHDT and CDR2 YNNKEL (reference sequence). CDR3 size: 14 residues. After removal of 4 bases from V and 3 bases from J, the junction contained 2 bases not matched to a gene. As for this clonotype: Antigen unknown.

The material sequenced was PBMCs or a T cell subset sorted from them (not recorded which). The clonotype was recovered from an adult woman who had mild COVID-19 (a few samples of this study predate the infection). Cell type and time point are not known. The chain joins TRBV3-1 to TRBJ2-7; 11 bases align to TRBD2. CDR3 coding DNA: TGTGCCAGCAGCCGACTAGCGGGGCGCTACGAGCAGTACTTC. It encodes CASSRLAGRYEQYF.